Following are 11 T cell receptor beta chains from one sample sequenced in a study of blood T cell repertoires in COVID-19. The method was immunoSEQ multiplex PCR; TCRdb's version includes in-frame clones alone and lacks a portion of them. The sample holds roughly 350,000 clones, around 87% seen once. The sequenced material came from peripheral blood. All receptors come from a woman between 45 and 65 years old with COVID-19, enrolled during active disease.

CDR3 sequence: CASSLGAGGLETQYF. The DNA of the CDR3 is TGTGCCAGCAGCTTAGGGGCGGGGGGCCTAGAGACCCAGTACTTC. This chain connects TRBV11-3 to TRBJ2-5; 8 bases agree with TRBD2. J lost 4 bases, V lost 1 base, and 5 bases had no gene match. CDR3 size: 15 residues. The V gene's germline CDR1 is SGHNT and CDR2 YENEEA.

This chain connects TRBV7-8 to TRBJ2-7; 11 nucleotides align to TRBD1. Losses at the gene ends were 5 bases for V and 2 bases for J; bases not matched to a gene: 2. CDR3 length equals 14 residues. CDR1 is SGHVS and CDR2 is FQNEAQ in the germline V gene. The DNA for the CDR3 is TGTGCCAGCAGCGCGGACAGGGGGCCCTACGAGCAGTACTTC. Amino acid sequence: CASSADRGPYEQYF.

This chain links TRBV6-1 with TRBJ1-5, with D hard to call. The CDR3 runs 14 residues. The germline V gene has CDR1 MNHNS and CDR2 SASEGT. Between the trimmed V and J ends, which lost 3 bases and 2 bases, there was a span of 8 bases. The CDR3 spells CASSEWQGNQPQHF. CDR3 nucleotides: TGTGCCAGCAGTGAGTGGCAGGGCAATCAGCCCCAGCATTTT.

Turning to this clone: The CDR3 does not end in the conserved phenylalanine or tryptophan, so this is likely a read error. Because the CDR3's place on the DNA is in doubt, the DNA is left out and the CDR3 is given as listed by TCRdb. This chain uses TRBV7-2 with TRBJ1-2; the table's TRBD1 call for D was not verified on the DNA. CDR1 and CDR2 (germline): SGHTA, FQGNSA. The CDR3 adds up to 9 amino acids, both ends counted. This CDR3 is CASSFRDRV.

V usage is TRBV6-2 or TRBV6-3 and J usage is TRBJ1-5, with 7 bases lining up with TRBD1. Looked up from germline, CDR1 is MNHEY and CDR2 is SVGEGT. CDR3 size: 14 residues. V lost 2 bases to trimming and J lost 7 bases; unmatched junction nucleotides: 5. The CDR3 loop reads CASSYGTARQPQHF. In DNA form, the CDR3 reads TGTGCCAGCAGTTACGGGACAGCACGGCAGCCCCAGCATTTT.

The CDR3 here is CASSPGRQGDEQFF. The CDR3 DNA reads as TGTGCCAGCTCACCAGGTCGACAGGGCGATGAGCAGTTCTTC. The chain joins TRBV18 to TRBJ2-1, with 7 bases identical to TRBD1. The CDR3 is 14 amino acids. After removal of 2 bases from V and 8 bases from J, the junction contained 6 bases not matched to a gene. CDR1 is KGHSH and CDR2 is LQKENI in the germline V gene.

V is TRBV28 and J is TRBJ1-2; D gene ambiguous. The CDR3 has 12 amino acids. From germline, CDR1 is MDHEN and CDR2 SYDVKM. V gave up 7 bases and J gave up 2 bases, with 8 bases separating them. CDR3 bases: TGTGCCAGCACTCCGGGGAACTATGGCTACACCTTC. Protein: CASTPGNYGYTF.

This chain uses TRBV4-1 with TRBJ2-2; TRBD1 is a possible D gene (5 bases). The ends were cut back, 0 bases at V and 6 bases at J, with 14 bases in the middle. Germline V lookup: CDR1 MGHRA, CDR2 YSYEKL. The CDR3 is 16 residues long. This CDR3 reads CASSQDFRGEAGELFF. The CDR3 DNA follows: TGCGCCAGCAGCCAAGACTTTAGGGGCGAGGCCGGGGAGCTGTTTTTT.

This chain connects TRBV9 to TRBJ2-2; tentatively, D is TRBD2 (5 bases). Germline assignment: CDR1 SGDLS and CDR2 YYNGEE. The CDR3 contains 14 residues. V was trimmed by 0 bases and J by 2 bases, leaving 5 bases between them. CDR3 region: CASSVAGNTGELFF. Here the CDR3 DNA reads TGTGCCAGCAGCGTAGCGGGAAACACCGGGGAGCTGTTTTTT.

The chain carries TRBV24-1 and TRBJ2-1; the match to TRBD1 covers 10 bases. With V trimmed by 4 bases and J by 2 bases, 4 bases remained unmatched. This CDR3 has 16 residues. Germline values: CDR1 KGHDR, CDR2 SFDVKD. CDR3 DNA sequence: TGTGCCACCAGTGACCGGACAGGGGGTACCTACAATGAGCAGTTCTTC. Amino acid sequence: CATSDRTGGTYNEQFF.

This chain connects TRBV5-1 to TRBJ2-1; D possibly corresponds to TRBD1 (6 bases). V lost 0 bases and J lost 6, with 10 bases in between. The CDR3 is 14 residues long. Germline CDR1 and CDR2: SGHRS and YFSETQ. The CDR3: CASSLGQGSNEQFF. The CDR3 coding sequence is TGCGCCAGCAGCTTGGGGCAGGGGTCCAATGAGCAGTTCTTC.